Listed below are T cell receptor beta chains from one sample, sequenced in a study of T cell responses to AZD1222 COVID-19 vaccine. The protocol was immunoSEQ multiplex PCR, while the TCRdb copy is restricted to in-frame clones and leaves out a portion. The sample consists of around 180,000 clones, around 90% of them appearing once. Specimen: peripheral blood, collected on day 0 of AZD1222 vaccination. These receptors all stem from an adult in good health. Both conserved end residues are part of each CDR3. D genes are given only for firm matches. Size is stated for part of the rows, as once, few or many counts, or as a class when the clone is expanded.

d_call	v_call	clone_size	j_call	cdr3_aa	cdr3_nt
TRBD2	TRBV2	NA	TRBJ2-1	CASGTGLADNEQFF	TGTGCCAGCGGAACAGGACTAGCAGACAATGAGCAGTTCTTC
NA	TRBV30	NA	TRBJ1-4	CAWSYNNEKLFF	TGTGCCTGGAGTTACAATAATGAAAAACTGTTTTTT
NA	TRBV25-1	NA	TRBJ2-7	CASSAGSSYYEQYF	TGTGCCAGCAGTGCCGGGTCATCCTACTACGAGCAGTACTTC
NA	TRBV5-1	NA	TRBJ2-7	CASSLSGVRSSSYEQYF	TGCGCCAGCAGCTTGTCAGGGGTCCGATCGAGCTCCTACGAGCAGTACTTC
TRBD2	TRBV5-1	NA	TRBJ2-1	CASRTSGGPYNEQFF	TGCGCCAGCAGAACTAGCGGGGGGCCATACAATGAGCAGTTCTTC
TRBD1	TRBV3-1/TRBV3-2	once	TRBJ1-2	CASSQGQGQNYGYTF	TGTGCCAGCAGCCAAGGACAGGGGCAAAACTATGGCTACACCTTC
NA	TRBV5-5	NA	TRBJ2-2	CASSATANTGELFF	TGTGCCAGCAGCGCGACAGCGAACACCGGGGAGCTGTTTTTT
TRBD1	TRBV27	once	TRBJ1-2	CASSLTGQGAEGYTF	TGTGCCAGCAGTTTAACGGGACAGGGGGCAGAGGGCTACACCTTC
NA	TRBV7-2	NA	TRBJ1-5	CASSLDGGQPQHF	TGTGCCAGCAGCTTAGACGGCGGGCAGCCCCAGCATTTT
NA	TRBV10-3	NA	TRBJ2-7	CAISESEQVSYEQYF	TGTGCCATCAGTGAGTCGGAACAGGTCTCCTACGAGCAGTACTTC
NA	TRBV5-1	NA	TRBJ2-3	CASSFAQITDTQYF	TGCGCCAGCAGCTTTGCCCAGATCACAGATACGCAGTATTTT
NA	TRBV25-1	NA	TRBJ1-1	CASRDPGQGLEAFF	TGTGCCAGCAGAGACCCGGGACAAGGGCTTGAAGCTTTCTTT
TRBD2	TRBV27	NA	TRBJ2-1	CASSRRGGLNEQFF	TGTGCCAGCAGTAGGCGGGGGGGCCTCAATGAGCAGTTCTTC
NA	TRBV5-1	once	TRBJ1-2	CASSLGFRGEIGYGYTF	TGCGCCAGCAGCTTGGGTTTCAGGGGAGAGATCGGCTATGGCTACACCTTC
NA	TRBV7-2	NA	TRBJ2-7	CASSSLMGQIYEQYF	TGTGCCAGCAGCTCACTCATGGGGCAGATCTACGAGCAGTACTTC
NA	TRBV27	NA	TRBJ2-3	CASSSHRADTQYF	TGTGCCAGCAGTTCCCACCGGGCAGATACGCAGTATTTT
NA	TRBV19	NA	TRBJ2-5	CASSLGRQETQYF	TGTGCCAGTAGCCTGGGACGTCAAGAGACCCAGTACTTC
NA	TRBV4-2	NA	TRBJ1-4	CASSPRHFIVEKLFF	TGTGCCAGCAGCCCCAGACATTTTATCGTAGAAAAACTGTTTTTT
TRBD1	TRBV7-9	NA	TRBJ1-4	CASSTTGVGEKLFF	TGTGCCAGCAGCACGACAGGGGTTGGTGAAAAACTGTTTTTT
NA	TRBV28	NA	TRBJ2-7	CASAGNYEQYF	TGTGCCAGCGCGGGGAACTACGAGCAGTACTTC
NA	TRBV2	once	TRBJ1-6	CACLGTANSPLHF	TGTGCCTGCCTTGGGACCGCGAATTCACCCCTCCACTTT
TRBD2	TRBV2	NA	TRBJ2-2	CASGSLAGVTGELFF	TGTGCCAGCGGATCCTTAGCGGGGGTCACCGGGGAGCTGTTTTTT
NA	TRBV20-1	NA	TRBJ1-5	CSASGLSNQPQHF	TGCAGTGCTAGTGGCTTGAGCAATCAGCCCCAGCATTTT
NA	TRBV6-1	NA	TRBJ1-5	CASSEGVRQPQHF	TGTGCCAGCAGTGAAGGGGTTCGGCAGCCCCAGCATTTT
NA	TRBV11-3	NA	TRBJ2-2	CASSPGPEYGELFF	TGTGCCAGCAGCCCGGGACCGGAATACGGGGAGCTGTTTTTT
TRBD2	TRBV10-2	NA	TRBJ2-1	CASSREGRTSGSEQFF	TGCGCCAGCAGCCGAGAGGGTCGGACTAGCGGTTCTGAGCAGTTCTTC
NA	TRBV5-4	NA	TRBJ1-3	CASSLPGPSGNTIYF	TGTGCCAGCAGCCTCCCTGGCCCCTCTGGAAACACCATATATTTT
NA	TRBV7-3	once	TRBJ2-3	CASSLTSGDTQYF	TGTGCCAGCAGCTTAACGTCGGGGGATACGCAGTATTTT